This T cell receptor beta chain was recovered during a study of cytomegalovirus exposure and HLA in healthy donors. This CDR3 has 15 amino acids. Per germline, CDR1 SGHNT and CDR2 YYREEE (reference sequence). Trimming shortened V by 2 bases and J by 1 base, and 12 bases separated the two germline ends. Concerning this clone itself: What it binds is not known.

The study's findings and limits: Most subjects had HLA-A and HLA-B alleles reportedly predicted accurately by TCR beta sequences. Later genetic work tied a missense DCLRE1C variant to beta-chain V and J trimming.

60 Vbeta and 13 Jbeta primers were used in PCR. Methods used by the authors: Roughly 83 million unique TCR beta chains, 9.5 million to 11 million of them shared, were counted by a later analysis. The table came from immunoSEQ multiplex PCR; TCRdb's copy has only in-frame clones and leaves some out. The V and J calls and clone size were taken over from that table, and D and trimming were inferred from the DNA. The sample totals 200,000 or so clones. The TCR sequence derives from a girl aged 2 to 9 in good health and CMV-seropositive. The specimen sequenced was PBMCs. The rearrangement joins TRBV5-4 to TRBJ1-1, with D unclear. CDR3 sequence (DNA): TGTGCCAGCAGCTTCACCTGGCAGGAGAACACTGAAGCTTTCTTT. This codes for CASSFTWQENTEAFF. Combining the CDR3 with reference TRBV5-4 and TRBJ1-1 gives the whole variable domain ETGVTQSPTHLIKTRGQQVTLRCSSQSGHNTVSWYQQALGQGPQFIFQYYREEENGRGNFPPRFSGLQFPNYSSELNVNALELDDSALYLCASSFTWQENTEAFFGQGTRLTVV.